The 11 T cell receptor beta chains reported below all come from one sample, sequenced in a study of regulatory T cells in long-lasting Graves disease. For TCR beta, libraries came from iRepertoire HTBI primers and Arm-PCR of CDR3 regions. In TCRdb, the multiplex PCR reads were re-called with MiXCR into one record per CDR3 protein. This table holds roughly 400,000 distinct CDR3 sequences, 16% found once. The time point was: newly diagnosed GD, antithyroid drugs for less than 3 months. The TCR library was prepared using RNA isolated from PBMCs. These same data were also listed under a study on T cells in Graves' hyperthyroidism and ophthalmopathy.

Sequences were derived from peripheral blood mononuclear cells (PBMCs), sampled at new diagnosis, from a patient treated with antithyroid drugs. These receptors were taken from a young woman with Graves disease.

In its sample, this clonotype was seen many times. This chain links TRBV28 with TRBJ1-5; tentative D call: TRBD1 (5 bases). CDR3 length equals 15 residues. The germline CDR1 and CDR2 sequences are MDHEN and SYDVKM. With 3 bases removed from V and 6 bases from J, the gap between germline ends came to 15 bases. CDR3 sequence (DNA): TGTGCCAGCAGTTTGGGGCAAGTCGGAGGTCAGCCCCAGCATTTT. Protein product: CASSLGQVGGQPQHF.

This clonotype was detected ten times or more. The chain joins TRBV5-1 to TRBJ2-3, with 8 bases identical to TRBD2. The CDR3 extends over 15 amino acids. Germline V gene sequence: CDR1 SGHRS, CDR2 YFSETQ. Unmatched junction bases numbered 7, after V lost 4 bases and J lost 3 bases. Here the CDR3 reads CASSPGGRMTDTQYF. The CDR3 region has the DNA TGCGCCAGCAGCCCCGGCGGGAGGATGACAGATACGCAGTATTTT.

In its sample, this clonotype was seen many times. V gene TRBV13 combines with J gene TRBJ2-1, with 7 bases that match TRBD2. Germline CDR1 reads PRHDT; CDR2 reads FYEKMQ (reference sequence). The V segment lost 7 bases and the J segment 6 bases; nucleotides outside the gene matches: 12. This CDR3 region has 15 residues. In DNA form, the CDR3 reads TGTGCCAGCACCGCCGGGACTACCGCCGGCAATGAGCAGTTCTTC. Translated, it gives CASTAGTTAGNEQFF.

This clonotype was counted many times. The J gene is TRBJ2-7, the V gene TRBV2; 7 bases are shared with TRBD2. The CDR3 is made up of 14 amino acids. Germline V CDR1 and CDR2: SNHLY, FYNNEI. The V segment lost 2 bases and the J segment 6 bases; nucleotides outside the gene matches: 7. Here the CDR3 reads CASSELRLAVEQYF. For the CDR3, the DNA is TGTGCCAGCAGTGAATTACGACTAGCTGTCGAGCAGTACTTC.

This clonotype showed up many times. The chain joins TRBV7-2 to TRBJ2-2, with D unresolved. In germline, CDR1 is SGHTA, CDR2 FQGNSA. V lost 5 bases and J lost 4, with 17 bases in between. The CDR3 is 16 residues long. CDR3 in amino acids: CASSLQPKMGTGELFF. CDR3 in DNA: TGTGCCAGCAGCCTCCAGCCGAAGATGGGCACCGGGGAGCTGTTTTTT.

This chain connects TRBV27 to TRBJ1-2; tentative D call: TRBD1 (5 bases). CDR1 is MNHEY, CDR2 SMNVEV, per germline (reference sequence). V was trimmed by 7 bases and J by 7 bases, leaving 22 bases between them. This CDR3 has 15 residues. As DNA, the CDR3 is TGTGCCAGCACACCAGGGCAGGGAATACTGGTTGGCTACACCTTC. Translated: CASTPGQGILVGYTF.

This clonotype was observed many times. The rearrangement joins TRBV20-1 to TRBJ2-1; 14 bases map to TRBD2. CDR3 size: 17 residues. Germline CDR1 DFQATT, CDR2 SNEGSKA (reference sequence). V lost 5 bases to trimming and J lost 0 bases; unmatched junction nucleotides: 6. CDR3 sequence: CSASGLAGVTSYNEQFF. In nucleotides, the CDR3 is TGCAGTGCTTCGGGACTAGCGGGAGTTACCTCCTACAATGAGCAGTTCTTC.

In DNA, the CDR3 is TGTGCCAGCAGCTTAGAAATCGGTAGCGGAAGGGCCCAGTACTTC. It encodes CASSLEIGSGRAQYF. V usage is TRBV7-9 and J usage is TRBJ2-5, with D perhaps matching TRBD2 (6 bases). CDR1 and CDR2 from the germline V gene are SEHNR and FQNEAQ (reference sequence). The CDR3 contains 15 residues. V gave up 1 base and J gave up 9 bases, with 18 bases separating them.

This clonotype was recorded at least ten times. The V gene is TRBV6-1, the J gene TRBJ1-1; D call uncertain. V lost 8 bases, J lost 1 base, and 14 bases lay in between. In germline, CDR1 is MNHNS, CDR2 SASEGT. The CDR3 totals 14 residues. The CDR3 region is CASGDAAANTEAFF. CDR3 nucleotides: TGTGCCAGCGGGGATGCGGCGGCGAACACTGAAGCTTTCTTT.

This clonotype has a count of ten or more. One end of the junction is discordant with germline, which a read error may explain. The chain is built from TRBV6-2 or TRBV6-3 and TRBJ2-7; 10 bases align to TRBD1. The CDR3 is 15 residues long. Germline values: CDR1 MNHEY, CDR2 SVGEGT. The CDR3, as DNA: TGCGCCAGCAGTGACAGGGGGCGTATCTCCTACGAGCAGTACTTC. Protein product: CASSDRGRISYEQYF.

In this sample, this clonotype turned up many times. This chain joins TRBV7-2 and TRBJ2-3, with TRBD1 as a possible D gene (7 bases). Germline CDR1 SGHTA, CDR2 FQGNSA. CDR3 size: 12 residues. V dropped 4 bases and J dropped 6 bases, with 8 bases sitting between them. The CDR3 reads CASSSGGDTQYF. The CDR3 DNA is TGTGCCAGCAGCTCAGGGGGGGATACGCAGTATTTT.